These 30 T cell receptor beta chains originate from one sample sequenced in a study of T cell responses to AZD1222 COVID-19 vaccine. The protocol was immunoSEQ multiplex PCR, while the TCRdb copy is restricted to in-frame clones and leaves out a portion. This sample carries about 140,000 clones, around nine tenths of them seen once, and the ten largest clones take about a tenth. Sequenced here: peripheral blood, sampled 28 days after the second AZD1222 dose. Receptors were obtained from an adult who received the AZD1222 COVID-19 vaccine.

The chain links TRBV3-1 (or the pseudogene TRBV3-2) to TRBJ2-2; D remains ambiguous. Trimming removed 4 bases from V and 7 bases from J, with 7 bases in between. Germline CDR1 and CDR2: LGHDT and YNNKEL (reference sequence). The CDR3 is 12 residues long. The CDR3 protein is CASSPPGGELFF. CDR3 bases: TGTGCCAGCAGCCCCCCGGGCGGGGAGCTGTTTTTT.

J is TRBJ2-2 and V is TRBV9; the match to TRBD1 covers 9 bases. This CDR3 spans 14 amino acids. The V segment lost 4 bases and the J segment 7 bases; nucleotides outside the gene matches: 5. Germline loops: CDR1 SGDLS, CDR2 YYNGEE. The CDR3 here is CASSLDRGNGELFF. The DNA for the CDR3 is TGTGCCAGCAGCCTGGACAGGGGAAACGGGGAGCTGTTTTTT. The full variable domain, in which reference TRBV9 and TRBJ2-2 provide the parts outside the CDR3, is DSGVTQTPKHLITATGQRVTLRCSPRSGDLSVYWYQQSLDQGLQFLIQYYNGEERAKGNILERFSAQQFPDLHSELNLSSLELGDSALYFCASSLDRGNGELFFGEGSRLTVL.

The CDR3: CASSGAQETQYF. The CDR3 DNA reads as TGTGCCAGCAGTGGGGCCCAAGAGACCCAGTACTTC. The genes are TRBV25-1 and TRBJ2-5, with D hard to call. The CDR3 spans 12 residues. V lost 4 bases and J 1 base, leaving 4 bases between the germline ends. Germline V lookup: CDR1 MGHDK, CDR2 SYGVNS. Using reference TRBV25-1 and TRBJ2-5 for the parts outside the CDR3, the full variable domain is EADIYQTPRYLVIGTGKKITLECSQTMGHDKMYWYQQDPGMELHLIHYSYGVNSTEKGDLSSESTVSRIRTEHFPLTLESARPSHTSQYLCASSGAQETQYFGPGTRLLVL.

The rearrangement uses TRBV28 and TRBJ2-5, with 7 positions matching TRBD1. The CDR3 loop spans 15 amino acids. Trimming took 4 bases from V and 2 from J; bases not matched to a gene: 7. Germline CDR1 reads MDHEN; CDR2 reads SYDVKM. The CDR3 DNA reads TGTGCCAGCAGTTCCCCGGGACAGTCTCAAGAGACCCAGTACTTC. This encodes CASSSPGQSQETQYF.

The chain links TRBV3-1 (or the pseudogene TRBV3-2) to TRBJ1-4; D might be TRBD1 (5 bases). Trimming pared 8 bases from V and 4 bases from J, leaving 14 bases between. Germline CDR1 LGHDT, CDR2 YNNKEL (reference sequence). The CDR3 has 14 residues. CDR3 loop: CASSLEGINEKLFF. In DNA form, the CDR3 reads TGTGCCAGCTCCTTAGAGGGGATTAATGAAAAACTGTTTTTT.

This chain joins TRBV6-5 and TRBJ2-7; D may be TRBD1 or TRBD2 (5 bases each). In germline, CDR1 is MNHEY, CDR2 SVGAGI. V was clipped by 4 bases and J by 8 bases, with 15 bases between them. The CDR3 covers 13 residues. As DNA, the CDR3 is TGTGCCAGCAGTTCACCAGGGACCACACAGCAGTACTTC. This sequence encodes CASSSPGTTQQYF.

The table lists this clone with a few counts. The rearrangement links TRBV10-3 to TRBJ1-1, with TRBD1 identical over 10 bases. The CDR3 is 13 residues long. Germline V gene data show CDR1 as ENHRY and CDR2 as SYGVKD. V lost 6 bases, J lost 8 bases, and 6 bases stayed unmatched. CDR3 sequence (DNA): TGTGCCATCAGGGCCCGGGACAGGGGAGAAGCTTTCTTT. Its protein product is CAIRARDRGEAFF.

The V call is TRBV7-9, the J call TRBJ2-2; weak D call: TRBD2 (5 bases). The CDR3 totals 13 residues. The ends were cut back, 5 bases at V and 6 bases at J, with 10 bases in the middle. Germline CDR1 and CDR2: SEHNR and FQNEAQ (reference sequence). The CDR3 loop reads CASSPTGSGELFF. CDR3 DNA sequence: TGTGCCAGCAGCCCCACGGGGTCCGGGGAGCTGTTTTTT.

V gene TRBV5-4 combines with J gene TRBJ2-3; TRBD2 matches 9 bases. Germline assignment: CDR1 SGHNT and CDR2 YYREEE (reference sequence). J was trimmed by 4 bases and V by 5 bases; bases with no gene match: 8. The CDR3 has 15 residues. The CDR3 here is CASRGAGGVPDTQYF. The CDR3 nucleotides are TGTGCCAGCAGAGGGGCGGGAGGGGTCCCAGATACGCAGTATTTT.

The gene calls are TRBV19 and TRBJ2-1; D is perhaps TRBD1 (5 bases). CDR1 and CDR2 from the germline V gene are LNHDA and SQIVND (reference sequence). The V end was cut by 3 bases, the J end by 6 bases, with 12 bases between. There are 14 residues in the CDR3. CDR3 DNA sequence: TGTGCCAGTAGTATGGACACAAGCCGCAATGAGCAGTTCTTC. Residues: CASSMDTSRNEQFF.

V gene TRBV6-5 combines with J gene TRBJ1-4, with D uncertain. CDR3 length: 15 residues. V was cut by 6 bases and J by 0 bases, with 11 bases left in between. CDR1 and CDR2 from the germline V gene are MNHEY and SVGAGI. This CDR3 reads CASSPAGATNEKLFF. CDR3 nucleotides: TGTGCCAGCAGCCCCGCCGGTGCAACTAATGAAAAACTGTTTTTT.

The rearrangement joins TRBV6-5 to TRBJ1-4; 8 bases align to TRBD1. Unmatched junction bases numbered 7, after V lost 6 bases and J lost 4 bases. This CDR3 is 15 amino acids long. In germline, CDR1 is MNHEY, CDR2 SVGAGI. The CDR3 sequence: CASSLGQGFNEKLFF. The CDR3 region has the DNA TGTGCCAGCAGCTTAGGACAGGGCTTTAATGAAAAACTGTTTTTT.

The rearrangement joins TRBV7-9 to TRBJ1-5, with 8 bases lining up with TRBD1. CDR1 is SEHNR, CDR2 FQNEAQ, per germline (reference sequence). V dropped 5 bases and J dropped 12; count of bases not matched to a gene: 6. This CDR3 region has 12 residues. CDR3 sequence (DNA): TGTGCCAGCAGCATCGGACAGGGCCGCCAGCATTTT. This translates into CASSIGQGRQHF.

This rearrangement joins TRBV9 to TRBJ2-5; 7 nucleotides agree with TRBD2. The CDR3 runs 16 residues. Germline assignment: CDR1 SGDLS and CDR2 YYNGEE. V lost 6 bases, J lost 1 base, and 12 bases stayed unmatched. The CDR3 nucleotides read TGTGCCAGCACCCCCTCGGGAGGAGCGGCCCAAGAGACCCAGTACTTC. This gives the protein CASTPSGGAAQETQYF.

This chain uses TRBV25-1 with TRBJ1-6; D not certain. V was trimmed by 7 bases and J by 7 bases, leaving 14 bases between them. The CDR3 consists of 14 residues. Germline values: CDR1 MGHDK, CDR2 SYGVNS. The CDR3 protein is CASKGDLVNSPLHF. The CDR3, as DNA: TGTGCCAGCAAGGGAGACCTGGTCAATTCACCCCTCCACTTT.

CDR3 DNA: TGTGCCTGCAACAGGGGACCGGGAGAGCAGTTCTTC. Translating it yields CACNRGPGEQFF. The V gene is TRBV30, the J gene TRBJ2-1, with 7 bases that match TRBD1. V was pared by 6 bases and J by 10 bases, with 9 bases of the junction left unmatched. The CDR3 is 12 residues long. The germline V gene has CDR1 GTSNPN and CDR2 SVGIG (reference sequence).

The chain has TRBV5-1 and TRBJ1-3; no definite D call. CDR1 is SGHRS, CDR2 YFSETQ, per germline. Trimming pared 6 bases from V and 0 bases from J, leaving 10 bases between. The CDR3 has 14 amino acids. The CDR3 is CASTPAGSGNTIYF. DNA for the CDR3: TGCGCCAGCACCCCTGCCGGCTCTGGAAACACCATATATTTT.

This chain connects TRBV4-1 to TRBJ1-2; 7 positions match TRBD1. Germline lookup yields CDR1 MGHRA and CDR2 YSYEKL. Trimming removed 3 bases from V and 5 bases from J; junction bases left unmatched: 12. The CDR3 loop spans 16 amino acids. The CDR3: CASSHRPGGQGYGYTF. The CDR3 region has the DNA TGCGCCAGCAGCCATCGCCCAGGGGGTCAAGGATATGGCTACACCTTC.

The chain recombines TRBV10-2 with TRBJ2-5; 8 nucleotides match TRBD1. This CDR3 comprises 13 residues. Germline V lookup: CDR1 WSHSY, CDR2 SAAADI. Germline trimming cut 6 bases from V and 1 base from J; bases unmatched to any gene: 1. DNA of the CDR3: TGCGCCAGCAGGGGACAGGTCCAAGAGACCCAGTACTTC. This gives the protein CASRGQVQETQYF.

This rearrangement joins TRBV7-2 to TRBJ2-3; the D is unclear. The V gene lost 1 base and the J gene lost 0 bases, with 5 bases spanning the gap. The CDR3 has 14 amino acids. Germline CDR1 reads SGHTA; CDR2 reads FQGNSA. The CDR3 reads CASSLDRSTDTQYF. The CDR3 DNA is TGTGCCAGCAGCTTAGACCGGAGCACAGATACGCAGTATTTT.

This chain links TRBV28 with TRBJ2-1; 9 bases align to TRBD1. The CDR3 has 15 amino acids. CDR1 MDHEN and CDR2 SYDVKM come from the germline V gene. The ends lost 6 bases at V and 3 bases at J; junction bases unmatched: 6. The DNA of the CDR3 is TGTGCCAGCAGGGCACGGGACAGGGTCTACAATGAGCAGTTCTTC. Translation: CASRARDRVYNEQFF.

The V call is TRBV7-8, the J call TRBJ1-4; D is perhaps TRBD1 (6 bases). This CDR3 contains 15 residues. Looked up from germline, CDR1 is SGHVS and CDR2 is FQNEAQ. V was pared by 1 base and J by 4 bases, with 10 bases between. The CDR3 coding sequence is TGTGCCAGCAGCTTAGGGACAGAATATAATGAAAAACTGTTTTTT. Residues: CASSLGTEYNEKLFF.

The chain joins TRBV2 to TRBJ1-2; D not resolved. Germline-derived CDR1 and CDR2 are SNHLY and FYNNEI. This CDR3 spans 13 amino acids. V shed 4 bases and J shed 8 bases, with 14 bases lying between them. The CDR3 DNA sequence: TGTGCCAGCAGTGTAGGCCCTGTTGGGGGCTACACCTTC. This encodes CASSVGPVGGYTF.

This clone was observed a few times. The rearrangement links TRBV5-4 to TRBJ1-2, with TRBD1 matching 9 bases. This CDR3 is 15 amino acids long. V dropped 5 bases and J dropped 0; count of bases not matched to a gene: 5. From germline, CDR1 is SGHNT and CDR2 YYREEE (reference sequence). Here the CDR3 reads CASRRGQGANYGYTF. Here the CDR3 DNA reads TGTGCCAGCAGAAGGGGACAGGGCGCTAACTATGGCTACACCTTC.

The chain carries TRBV7-9 and TRBJ1-1, with 7 nucleotides matching TRBD1. The trim removed 6 bases at V and 6 bases at J, leaving 4 bases unmatched. The germline V gene has CDR1 SEHNR and CDR2 FQNEAQ (reference sequence). The CDR3 sequence is 12 residues long. The CDR3 is CASRTGYAEAFF. The CDR3 DNA follows: TGTGCCAGCAGGACAGGGTACGCTGAAGCTTTCTTT.

This chain joins TRBV7-9 and TRBJ1-4; D is ambiguous. This CDR3 has 17 amino acids. Germline-derived CDR1 and CDR2 are SEHNR and FQNEAQ (reference sequence). Trimming removed 6 bases at V and 0 bases at J, with 17 bases between. The CDR3 protein is CASRPPLEEATNEKLFF. The CDR3 DNA reads as TGTGCCAGCAGACCCCCCCTGGAGGAGGCAACTAATGAAAAACTGTTTTTT.

This sequence joins TRBV6-2 or TRBV6-3 and TRBJ1-2; 8 nucleotides align to TRBD1. V lost 5 bases to trimming and J lost 3 bases; unmatched junction nucleotides: 8. The CDR3 sequence is 15 residues long. The germline V gene encodes CDR1 MNHEY and CDR2 SVGEGT. The CDR3 region has the DNA TGTGCCAGCAGTGGCGGGACAGGAAGCTACTATGGCTACACCTTC. Its translation: CASSGGTGSYYGYTF.

A single count supports this clone. The CDR3 protein is CASSHPRADTQYF. The CDR3 region has the DNA TGTGCCAGCAGTCACCCCAGGGCAGATACGCAGTATTTT. The rearrangement joins TRBV6-6 to TRBJ2-3; D possibly corresponds to TRBD1 (5 bases). CDR1 and CDR2 (germline): MNHNY, SVGAGI (reference sequence). The CDR3 consists of 13 residues. V lost 5 bases and J 4 bases, leaving 10 bases between the germline ends.

The J gene is TRBJ1-1, the V gene TRBV27; no clear D gene. The V gene's germline CDR1 is MNHEY and CDR2 SMNVEV (reference sequence). CDR3 length equals 14 residues. The V and J ends lost 5 bases and 7 bases respectively, with 17 bases between them. The CDR3 sequence is CASSDLMTGGEAFF. Written as DNA, the CDR3 is TGTGCCAGCAGTGACCTTATGACGGGCGGTGAAGCTTTCTTT.

This clone has only one observation. The genes are TRBV4-1 and TRBJ1-1; a possible D gene is TRBD1 (6 bases). Per the germline V gene, CDR1 is MGHRA and CDR2 is YSYEKL. This CDR3 comprises 16 residues. V was clipped by 4 bases and J by 2 bases, with 17 bases between them. CDR3 in amino acids: CASSPLGNRANTEAFF. The CDR3 DNA reads TGCGCCAGCAGCCCACTAGGGAACAGGGCCAACACTGAAGCTTTCTTT.